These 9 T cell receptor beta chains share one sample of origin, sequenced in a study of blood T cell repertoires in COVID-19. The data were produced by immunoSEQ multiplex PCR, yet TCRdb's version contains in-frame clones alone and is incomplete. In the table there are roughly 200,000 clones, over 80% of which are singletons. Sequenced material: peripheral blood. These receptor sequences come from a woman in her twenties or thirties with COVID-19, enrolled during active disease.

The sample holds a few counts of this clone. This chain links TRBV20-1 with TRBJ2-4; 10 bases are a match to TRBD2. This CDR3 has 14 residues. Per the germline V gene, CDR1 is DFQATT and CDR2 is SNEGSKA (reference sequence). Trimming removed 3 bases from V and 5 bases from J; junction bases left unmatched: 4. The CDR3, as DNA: TGCAGTGCTAGTTCTAGCGGGAGACAAAACATTCAGTACTTC. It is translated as CSASSSGRQNIQYF.

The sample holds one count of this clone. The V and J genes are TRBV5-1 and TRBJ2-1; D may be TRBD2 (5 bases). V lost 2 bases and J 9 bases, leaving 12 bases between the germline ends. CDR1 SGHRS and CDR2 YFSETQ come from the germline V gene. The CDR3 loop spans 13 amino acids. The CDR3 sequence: CASSFGVEGEQFF. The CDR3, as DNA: TGCGCCAGCAGCTTTGGGGTTGAGGGTGAGCAGTTCTTC.

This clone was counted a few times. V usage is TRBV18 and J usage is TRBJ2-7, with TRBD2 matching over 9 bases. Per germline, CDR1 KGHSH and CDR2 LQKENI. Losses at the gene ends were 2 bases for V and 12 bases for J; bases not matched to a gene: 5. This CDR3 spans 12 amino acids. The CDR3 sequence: CASSPTAGGWYF. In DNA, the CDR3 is TGTGCCAGCTCACCAACAGCGGGGGGTTGGTACTTC.

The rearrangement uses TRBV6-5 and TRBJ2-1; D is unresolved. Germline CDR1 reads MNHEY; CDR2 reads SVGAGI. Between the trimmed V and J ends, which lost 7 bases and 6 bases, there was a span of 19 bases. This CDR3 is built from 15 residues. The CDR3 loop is CASTPRSIGFNEQFF. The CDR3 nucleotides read TGTGCCAGCACACCCCGGAGCATCGGTTTCAATGAGCAGTTCTTC.

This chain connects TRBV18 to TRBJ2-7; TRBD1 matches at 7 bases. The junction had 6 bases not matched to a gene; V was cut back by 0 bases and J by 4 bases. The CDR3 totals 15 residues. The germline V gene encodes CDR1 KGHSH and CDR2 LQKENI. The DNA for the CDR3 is TGTGCCAGCTCACCACCGGGAAGGGGGCGGTACGAGCAGTACTTC. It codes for CASSPPGRGRYEQYF.

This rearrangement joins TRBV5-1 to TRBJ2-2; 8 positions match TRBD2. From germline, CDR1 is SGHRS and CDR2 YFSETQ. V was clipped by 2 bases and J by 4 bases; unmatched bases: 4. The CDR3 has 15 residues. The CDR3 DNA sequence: TGCGCCAGCAGCTTATCGGGGGGGACCACCGGGGAGCTGTTTTTT. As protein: CASSLSGGTTGELFF.

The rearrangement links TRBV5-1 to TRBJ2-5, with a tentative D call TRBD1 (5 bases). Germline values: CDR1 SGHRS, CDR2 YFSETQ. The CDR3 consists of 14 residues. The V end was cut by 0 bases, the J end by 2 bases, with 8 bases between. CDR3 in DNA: TGCGCCAGCAGCTTGGGGACAAAGCAAGAGACCCAGTACTTC. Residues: CASSLGTKQETQYF.

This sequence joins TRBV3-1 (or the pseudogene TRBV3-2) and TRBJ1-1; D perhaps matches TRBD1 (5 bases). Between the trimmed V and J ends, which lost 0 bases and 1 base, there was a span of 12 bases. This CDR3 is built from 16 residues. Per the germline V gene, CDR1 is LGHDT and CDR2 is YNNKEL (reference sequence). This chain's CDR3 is CASSQDQAGPNTEAFF. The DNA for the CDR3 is TGTGCCAGCAGCCAAGATCAGGCAGGGCCGAACACTGAAGCTTTCTTT.

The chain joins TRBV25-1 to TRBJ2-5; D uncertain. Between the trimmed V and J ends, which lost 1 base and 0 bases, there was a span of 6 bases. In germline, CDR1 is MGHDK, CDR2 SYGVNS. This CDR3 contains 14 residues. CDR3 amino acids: CASSEFRYQETQYF. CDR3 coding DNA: TGTGCCAGCAGTGAATTCAGGTACCAAGAGACCCAGTACTTC.